These 25 T cell receptor beta chains came from one sample sequenced in a study of identical twins. One entry per CDR3 protein results from TCRdb running MiXCR on the 5' RACE reads. The sample shows about 240,000 distinct CDR3 sequences, 8% to 11% of them seen only once. Sequenced material: memory T cells sorted from blood. The receptors derive from a man in his forties or fifties in good health.

Ten or more counts support this clonotype. The chain links TRBV10-2 to TRBJ2-3, with 13 bases matching TRBD2. CDR1 is WSHSY, CDR2 SAAADI, per germline. J lost 6 bases, V lost 6 bases, and 6 bases had no gene match. The CDR3 length is 15 residues. The CDR3 nucleotides are TGCGCCAGCAGAAGACTAGCGGGAGGTCAGGATACGCAGTATTTT. Translated: CASRRLAGGQDTQYF.

This clonotype was observed at least ten times. The rearrangement uses TRBV6-2 or TRBV6-3 and TRBJ1-1, with unresolved D. Between the trimmed V and J ends, which lost 0 bases and 0 bases, there was a span of 11 bases. CDR3 length: 16 amino acids. Looked up from germline, CDR1 is MNHEY and CDR2 is SVGEGT. The DNA for the CDR3 is TGTGCCAGCAGTTACTCGTGGGGAACGATGAACACTGAAGCTTTCTTT. Translating gives CASSYSWGTMNTEAFF.

This clonotype was recorded many times. The chain has TRBV21-1 and TRBJ2-3. TRBV21-1 is a recognized pseudogene. CDR3 length: 13 residues. DNA of the CDR3: TGTGCCAGCGGAGCGTACTCCACAGATACGCAGTATTTT. This encodes CASGAYSTDTQYF.

This clonotype has just a few counts. This sequence joins TRBV5-6 and TRBJ2-5, with D perhaps matching TRBD1 (5 bases). The CDR3 is made up of 16 amino acids. CDR1 and CDR2 (germline): SGHDT, YYEEEE. V dropped 0 bases and J dropped 6 bases, with 18 bases sitting between them. CDR3 DNA: TGTGCCAGCAGCTTGGCGTATGTGCAGGGTAGACAGACCCAGTACTTC. Protein product: CASSLAYVQGRQTQYF.

In its sample, this clonotype was seen many times. The chain employs TRBV5-1 and TRBJ2-2, with D tentatively TRBD1 or TRBD2 (6 bases each). Looked up from germline, CDR1 is SGHRS and CDR2 is YFSETQ. The ends were cut back, 7 bases at V and 3 bases at J, with 22 bases in the middle. The CDR3 length is 17 residues. The CDR3 region is CASALLVRGRDTGELFF. CDR3 in DNA: TGCGCCAGCGCCTTGCTCGTCCGGGGGCGAGACACCGGGGAGCTGTTTTTT. The whole variable domain, filled in from reference TRBV5-1 and TRBJ2-2, reads KAGVTQTPRYLIKTRGQQVTLSCSPISGHRSVSWYQQTPGQGLQFLFEYFSETQRNKGNFPGRFSGRQFSNSRSEMNVSTLELGDSALYLCASALLVRGRDTGELFFGEGSRLTVL.

The chain couples TRBV6-1 to TRBJ1-4, with D unresolved. The CDR3 spans 14 residues. Germline V lookup: CDR1 MNHNS, CDR2 SASEGT. Trimming stripped 4 bases from V and 7 bases from J, with 13 bases between. The CDR3 DNA reads as TGTGCCAGCAGTGGCCGTTCGGACCGTGAAAAACTGTTTTTT. Its protein is CASSGRSDREKLFF.

This clonotype was counted ten times or more. The genes are TRBV5-1 and TRBJ2-5; D may match TRBD1 or TRBD2 (7 bases each). Germline CDR1 and CDR2: SGHRS and YFSETQ. Trimming pared 0 bases from V and 2 bases from J, leaving 11 bases between. This CDR3 contains 15 residues. CDR3 amino acids: CASSLAQGGQETQYF. The CDR3 bases are TGCGCCAGCAGCTTGGCCCAGGGGGGGCAAGAGACCCAGTACTTC.

This clonotype was seen more than once but under ten times. This chain uses TRBV18 with TRBJ2-2; the D gene is possibly TRBD1 (6 bases). CDR1 KGHSH and CDR2 LQKENI come from the germline V gene. V was clipped by 3 bases and J by 2 bases, with 13 bases between them. The CDR3 contains 16 residues. CDR3 coding DNA: TGTGCCAGCTCACCGCGGACAGAGGCAAACACCGGGGAGCTGTTTTTT. Translating it yields CASSPRTEANTGELFF. The complete variable domain, with remaining parts taken from reference TRBV18 and TRBJ2-2, reads NAGVMQNPRHLVRRRGQEARLRCSPMKGHSHVYWYRQLPEEGLKFMVYLQKENIIDESGMPKERFSAEFPKEGPSILRIQQVVRGDSAAYFCASSPRTEANTGELFFGEGSRLTVL.

The chain carries TRBV28 and TRBJ2-7; TRBD1 aligns across 7 bases. The CDR3 consists of 15 residues. The V gene's germline CDR1 is MDHEN and CDR2 SYDVKM. J lost 2 bases, V lost 4 bases, and 8 bases had no gene match. The CDR3 nucleotides read TGTGCCAGCAGTTACAGGGGCCCCCCAACCTACGAGCAGTACTTC. Protein product: CASSYRGPPTYEQYF.

This clonotype was recorded a few times. The rearrangement joins TRBV7-9 to TRBJ2-2; perhaps TRBD2 as D (5 bases). Trimming shortened V by 5 bases and J by 6 bases, and 13 bases separated the two germline ends. Germline CDR1 is SEHNR and CDR2 is FQNEAQ (reference sequence). This CDR3 has 14 amino acids. DNA for the CDR3: TGTGCCAGCAGCCCCGTCGAGGAGGCCGGGGAGCTGTTTTTT. Amino acids: CASSPVEEAGELFF.

Many counts were recorded for this clonotype. The rearrangement links TRBV5-1 to TRBJ2-2; D gene uncertain. The germline V and J ends were trimmed by 0 bases and 2 bases, with 8 bases remaining between them. Germline values: CDR1 SGHRS, CDR2 YFSETQ. The CDR3 has 15 residues. The CDR3 coding sequence is TGCGCCAGCAGCTTGGCGCATCGTAACACCGGGGAGCTGTTTTTT. It translates to CASSLAHRNTGELFF.

This clonotype appeared many times. CDR3: CASSQDLGFRNQPQHF. CDR3 in DNA: TGCGCCAGCAGCCAAGATCTAGGTTTTCGCAATCAGCCCCAGCATTTT. This chain joins TRBV4-1 and TRBJ1-5, with D unclear. The CDR3 covers 16 residues. V lost 0 bases, J lost 2 bases, and 11 bases lay in between. Germline CDR1 reads MGHRA; CDR2 reads YSYEKL.

This clonotype was recorded many times. The gene calls are TRBV3-1 and TRBJ1-2, with a possible D match to TRBD1 (6 bases). CDR1 is LGHDT, CDR2 YNNKEL, per germline (reference sequence). The CDR3 length is 17 residues. V lost 4 bases to trimming and J lost 3 bases, with 21 bases between them. The CDR3 DNA sequence: TGTGCCAGCAGCCCAAGGGAATACAGGGAATCTTACTATGGCTACACCTTC. Protein product: CASSPREYRESYYGYTF.

V is TRBV5-6 and J is TRBJ2-1; TRBD2 matches 10 bases. The CDR3 is made up of 19 amino acids. Losses at the gene ends were 0 bases for V and 0 bases for J; bases not matched to a gene: 9. Germline V gives CDR1 SGHDT, CDR2 YYEEEE. CDR3 sequence (DNA): TGTGCCAGCAGCTTGGAGTTAGCGGGGGGCCTCAGCTCCTACAATGAGCAGTTCTTC. Residues: CASSLELAGGLSSYNEQFF.

This clonotype was seen ten or more times. The chain has TRBV7-9 and TRBJ2-2; TRBD1 is a possible D gene (6 bases). The CDR3 totals 20 residues. V was cut by 6 bases and J by 2 bases, with 28 bases left in between. Germline CDR1 SEHNR, CDR2 FQNEAQ (reference sequence). CDR3 nucleotides: TGTGCCAGCAGGCCGCGTCCGGGACATCGCAACCGGCGTAACACCGGGGAGCTGTTTTTT. Its protein product is CASRPRPGHRNRRNTGELFF.

This clonotype was counted only a few times. The chain links TRBV5-5 to TRBJ2-2; D call uncertain. Germline loops: CDR1 SGHKS, CDR2 YYEKEE (reference sequence). Trimming pared 0 bases from V and 3 bases from J, leaving 6 bases between. This CDR3 contains 14 residues. For the CDR3, the DNA is TGTGCCAGCAGCTTGGTTCCTCACACCGGGGAGCTGTTTTTT. This encodes CASSLVPHTGELFF.

This clonotype occurred many times. The chain joins TRBV7-2 to TRBJ2-3; D unresolved. The V gene lost 4 bases and the J gene lost 3 bases, with 14 bases spanning the gap. CDR1 and CDR2 from the germline V gene are SGHTA and FQGNSA. This CDR3 contains 15 residues. CDR3 sequence (DNA): TGTGCCAGCAGCTCACAGTGGAGAGAGACAGATACGCAGTATTTT. Protein: CASSSQWRETDTQYF.

This chain connects TRBV6-5 to TRBJ2-5; TRBD2 matches 8 bases. Germline V gives CDR1 MNHEY, CDR2 SVGAGI. The trim removed 2 bases at V and 1 base at J, leaving 0 bases unmatched. The CDR3 loop spans 14 amino acids. Here the CDR3 DNA reads TGTGCCAGCAGTTACGGGACTAGCCAAGAGACCCAGTACTTC. This sequence encodes CASSYGTSQETQYF.

This clonotype was found many times. The CDR3 bases are TGTGCCAGCAGCCAATCTTCTAGCAATCAGCCCCAGCATTTT. Its translation: CASSQSSSNQPQHF. This chain joins TRBV16 and TRBJ1-5, with D unclear. Germline-derived CDR1 and CDR2 are KGHSY and FQNENV. Trimming shortened V by 0 bases and J by 0 bases, and 3 bases separated the two germline ends. The CDR3 loop spans 14 amino acids.

This clonotype was seen only a few times. The V gene is TRBV11-2, the J gene TRBJ2-5; 10 bases match TRBD2. The CDR3 contains 18 residues. J lost 5 bases, V lost 5 bases, and 17 bases had no gene match. The germline gives CDR1 SGHAT, CDR2 FQNNGV. CDR3 residues: CASSPSGASGSWVETQYF. The CDR3 nucleotides read TGTGCCAGCAGCCCATCGGGGGCTAGCGGGAGTTGGGTCGAGACCCAGTACTTC.

This clonotype showed up many times. V is TRBV10-3 and J is TRBJ2-5; possible D gene TRBD2, 6 bases. This CDR3 is built from 17 residues. Germline CDR1 reads ENHRY; CDR2 reads SYGVKD. Trimming pared 0 bases from V and 8 bases from J, leaving 22 bases between. CDR3 coding DNA: TGTGCCATCAGTGAGTCCCGAGTGGGGGGACCGGAGAGAACCCAGTACTTC. As protein: CAISESRVGGPERTQYF.

Many counts were recorded for this clonotype. This chain links TRBV20-1 with TRBJ1-2; D is perhaps TRBD1 (5 bases). V was pared by 6 bases and J by 1 base, with 15 bases between. Per the germline V gene, CDR1 is DFQATT and CDR2 is SNEGSKA (reference sequence). The CDR3 is 14 residues long. This CDR3 is CSAGEQEHNYGYTF. The CDR3 DNA reads as TGCAGTGCCGGAGAACAGGAACATAACTATGGCTACACCTTC.

This clonotype was picked up many times. The chain recombines TRBV5-1 with TRBJ2-2; D call uncertain. V gave up 4 bases and J gave up 5 bases, with 9 bases separating them. This CDR3 is built from 13 residues. In germline, CDR1 is SGHRS, CDR2 YFSETQ. The CDR3 region has the DNA TGCGCCAGCAGCCAACAGCCTACCGGGGAGCTGTTTTTT. Translating gives CASSQQPTGELFF.

There are a few counts of this clonotype. The chain combines TRBV7-3 with TRBJ1-1; D not certain. CDR3 length: 13 residues. Between the trimmed V and J ends, which lost 2 bases and 4 bases, there was a span of 8 bases. The germline V gene encodes CDR1 SGHTA and CDR2 FQGTGA. Written as DNA, the CDR3 is TGTGCCAGCAGCTTACACCCTCGCACTGAAGCTTTCTTT. This gives the protein CASSLHPRTEAFF.

The chain carries TRBV7-2 and TRBJ1-3; unclear D gene. CDR3 length equals 16 residues. CDR1 SGHTA and CDR2 FQGNSA come from the germline V gene. The V end was cut by 0 bases, the J end by 0 bases, with 9 bases between. This chain's CDR3 is CASSLAGHHSGNTIYF. Here the CDR3 DNA reads TGTGCCAGCAGCTTAGCAGGGCACCACTCTGGAAACACCATATATTTT.